This TCR beta chain was identified in a study of blood T cell repertoires in COVID-19. Looking at the study overall: Sources were T cells, B-cell-depleted T cells, or PBMCs; the material itself was cDNA or gDNA.

Sequenced by immunoSEQ multiplex PCR; TCRdb stores in-frame clones only, minus some. The sample carries more than 200,000 clones, around 83% recorded once. This CDR3 comprises 13 residues. CDR1 and CDR2 (germline): SGHTA, FQGNSA. V lost 1 base, J lost 2 bases, and 6 bases lay in between. In Seattle, patients joined the study during active infection and were tracked longitudinally. This clone was found once. The origin of this receptor is a woman of 80 years or more with COVID-19, enrolled during active disease. The genes are TRBV7-2 and TRBJ2-7; no definite D call. Sample: peripheral blood. In DNA, the CDR3 is TGTGCCAGCAGCTTAGTTCGCGCCTACGAGCAGTACTTC. Amino acid sequence: CASSLVRAYEQYF.